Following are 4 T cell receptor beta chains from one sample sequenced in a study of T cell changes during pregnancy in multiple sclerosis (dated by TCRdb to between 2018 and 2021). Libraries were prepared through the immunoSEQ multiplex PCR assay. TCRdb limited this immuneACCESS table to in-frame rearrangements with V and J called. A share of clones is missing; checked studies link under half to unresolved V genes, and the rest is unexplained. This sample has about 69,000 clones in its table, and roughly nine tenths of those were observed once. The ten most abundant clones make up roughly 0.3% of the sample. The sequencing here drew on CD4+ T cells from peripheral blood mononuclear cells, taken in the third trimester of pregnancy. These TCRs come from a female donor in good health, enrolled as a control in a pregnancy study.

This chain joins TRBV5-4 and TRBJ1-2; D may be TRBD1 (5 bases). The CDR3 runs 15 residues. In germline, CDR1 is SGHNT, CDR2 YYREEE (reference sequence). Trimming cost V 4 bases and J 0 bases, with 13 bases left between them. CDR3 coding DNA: TGTGCCAGCAGCGGGGGGGGTACAACTAACTATGGCTACACCTTC. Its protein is CASSGGGTTNYGYTF.

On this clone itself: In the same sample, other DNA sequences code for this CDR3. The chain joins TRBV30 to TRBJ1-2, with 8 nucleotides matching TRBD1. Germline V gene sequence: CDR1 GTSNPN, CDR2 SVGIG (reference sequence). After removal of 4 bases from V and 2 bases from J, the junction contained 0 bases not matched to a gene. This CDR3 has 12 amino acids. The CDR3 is CAWNRGNYGYTF. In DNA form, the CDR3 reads TGTGCCTGGAACAGGGGGAACTATGGCTACACCTTC.

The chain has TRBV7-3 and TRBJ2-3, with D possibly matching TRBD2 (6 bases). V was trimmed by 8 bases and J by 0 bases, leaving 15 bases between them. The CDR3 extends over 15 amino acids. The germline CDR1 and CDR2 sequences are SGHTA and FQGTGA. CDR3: CASRSGTASTDTQYF. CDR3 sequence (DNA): TGTGCCAGCCGTAGCGGAACTGCTAGCACAGATACGCAGTATTTT.

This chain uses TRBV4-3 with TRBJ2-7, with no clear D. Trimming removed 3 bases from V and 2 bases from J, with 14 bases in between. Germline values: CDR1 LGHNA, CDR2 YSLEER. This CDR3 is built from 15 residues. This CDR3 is CASSQIAGSPYEQYF. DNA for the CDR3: TGCGCCAGCAGCCAGATAGCCGGGTCTCCCTACGAGCAGTACTTC.